Presented here are 7 T cell receptor beta chains from one specimen sequenced in a study of cytotoxic CD8 clonotypes in ibrutinib-treated CLL. Measured with immunoSEQ multiplex PCR; TCRdb has only the in-frame clones, and not every one. The table includes some 170,000 clones, 70% to 90% detected once. The sample consisted of PBMCs, taken at disease progression, from a patient treated with ibrutinib. These receptors came from a human donor with chronic lymphocytic leukemia.

On this clone itself: Its ends do not fully match the called genes, so a read error is possible. The CDR3 DNA sequence: TGTGCCAGCACCTTGGGTTTCCTTCCCCACGAGCAGTACTTC. Residues: CASTLGFLPHEQYF. The chain uses TRBV5-6 and TRBJ2-7; D ambiguous. Germline CDR1 reads SGHDT; CDR2 reads YYEEEE. This CDR3 region has 14 residues.

CDR3: CASSPNRNTEAFF. The CDR3 DNA sequence: TGTGCCAGCAGCCCAAACCGGAACACTGAAGCTTTCTTT. This chain connects TRBV9 to TRBJ1-1; D unresolved. Germline assignment: CDR1 SGDLS and CDR2 YYNGEE. The length of the CDR3 is 13 residues. V shed 4 bases and J shed 1 base, with 8 bases lying between them.

This chain links TRBV5-6 with TRBJ1-1, with D possibly matching TRBD1 (6 bases). Trimming left V 4 bases short and J 8 bases short, with 21 bases between. The CDR3 consists of 15 residues. Germline V gene sequence: CDR1 SGHDT, CDR2 YYEEEE. CDR3 DNA sequence: TGTGCCAGCAGCCTGGATGGTCAGGGGAGTAGAGAAGCTTTCTTT. Translation: CASSLDGQGSREAFF.

The chain carries TRBV11-1 and TRBJ1-1, with D possibly TRBD1 on 5 matching bases. V lost 6 bases, J lost 0 bases, and 14 bases lay in between. Germline loops: CDR1 SGHAT, CDR2 FQDESV (reference sequence). The CDR3 consists of 15 residues. This chain's CDR3 is CASRPRLGVNTEAFF. The CDR3 DNA sequence: TGTGCCAGCAGACCTCGCCTGGGGGTGAACACTGAAGCTTTCTTT. The complete variable domain, with remaining parts taken from reference TRBV11-1 and TRBJ1-1, reads EAEVAQSPRYKITEKSQAVAFWCDPISGHATLYWYRQILGQGPELLVQFQDESVVDDSQLPKDRFSAERLKGVDSTLKIQPAELGDSAMYLCASRPRLGVNTEAFFGQGTRLTVV.

This clone was counted once. V is TRBV7-3 and J is TRBJ1-2, with D possibly being TRBD1 (5 bases). Trimming removed 5 bases from V and 1 base from J, with 14 bases in between. This CDR3 has 15 amino acids. Germline lookup yields CDR1 SGHTA and CDR2 FQGTGA. CDR3 protein: CASSPTGLINYGYTF. CDR3 sequence (DNA): TGTGCCAGCAGCCCGACGGGACTGATTAACTATGGCTACACCTTC.

The chain joins TRBV11-3 to TRBJ2-3; 9 bases line up with TRBD2. Trimming at V came to 5 bases and at J to 3 bases, leaving 6 bases not matched to a gene. Germline V CDR1 and CDR2: SGHNT, YENEEA. The CDR3 sequence is 15 residues long. The CDR3 protein is CASSGRTSETDTQYF. CDR3 sequence (DNA): TGTGCCAGCAGCGGACGGACTAGCGAGACAGATACGCAGTATTTT. The full variable domain, rest sourced from reference TRBV11-3 and TRBJ2-3, is EAGVVQSPRYKIIEKKQPVAFWCNPISGHNTLYWYLQNLGQGPELLIRYENEEAVDDSQLPKDRFSAERLKGVDSTLKIQPAELGDSAVYLCASSGRTSETDTQYFGPGTRLTVL.

This sequence joins TRBV5-1 and TRBJ2-3; TRBD2 matches 8 bases. The CDR3 totals 15 residues. The V and J ends lost 4 bases and 2 bases, in that order; junction bases with no gene match: 6. The V gene's germline CDR1 is SGHRS and CDR2 YFSETQ. CDR3 in amino acids: CASSKKLADTDTQYF. The DNA for the CDR3 is TGCGCCAGCAGCAAGAAACTAGCGGACACAGATACGCAGTATTTT.